Following are 10 T cell receptor beta chains from one sample sequenced in a study of blood T cells in healthy people across ages (dated by TCRdb to about 2015). The method was 5' RACE. Data came from an Illumina HiSeq 2500. The second PCR ran for roughly 7 to 11 cycles and used a J-beta primer mix along with a sample-barcoded 5' primer. The public sequencing data were trimmed at Q25 with fastp and processed into clonotypes with MiXCR by TCRdb, which kept only in-frame beta chains. A single entry per CDR3 protein holds the most common genes and DNA from its merged rows. The sample table contains roughly 800,000 distinct CDR3 sequences; only one count was recorded for roughly 24% of them. The ten largest clones capture 3% of the sample. This same sample was also part of a study on T cells of mothers and their children.

The sequencing input was blood. The source is a boy aged 10-17 years in good health.

This clonotype has just a few counts. This sequence joins TRBV11-2 and TRBJ2-1; 13 nucleotides match TRBD2. Germline CDR1 is SGHAT and CDR2 is FQNNGV. The V gene end was trimmed by 8 bases and the J gene end by 3 bases; junction bases not matched to a gene: 7. This CDR3 comprises 16 residues. The CDR3 coding sequence is TGTGCCAGCCGAACTAGCGGGGGGGCAAGCTACAATGAGCAGTTCTTC. Its protein product is CASRTSGGASYNEQFF.

The V gene is TRBV24-1, the J gene TRBJ2-5; the D is unclear. The end of the DNA fits TRBJ2-7 better, so the J call may be wrong. The CDR3 is made up of 13 amino acids. CDR1 is KGHDR and CDR2 is SFDVKD in the germline V gene. The CDR3 reads CATSDLTGPEQYF. DNA for the CDR3: TGTGCCACCAGTGATTTGACGGGCCCCGAGCAGTACTTC.

V gene TRBV6-6 combines with J gene TRBJ1-1; 8 bases align to TRBD1. The CDR3 has 15 residues. Germline assignment: CDR1 MNHNY and CDR2 SVGAGI (reference sequence). The V and J ends lost 1 base and 4 bases, in that order; junction bases with no gene match: 5. The CDR3 DNA is TGTGCCAGCAGTTACTTGGACAGGGCGGGCACTGAAGCTTTCTTT. Residues: CASSYLDRAGTEAFF.

V is TRBV29-1 and J is TRBJ2-7; D call uncertain. The germline CDR1 and CDR2 sequences are SQVTM and ANQGSEA. Trimming took 4 bases from V and 2 from J, leaving 18 bases between them. The CDR3 is made up of 15 amino acids. CDR3 protein: CSVVFPTIMAYEQYF. Here the CDR3 DNA reads TGCAGCGTTGTCTTCCCCACAATTATGGCCTACGAGCAGTACTTC.

The chain recombines TRBV9 with TRBJ2-7; 7 nucleotides agree with TRBD2. V was clipped by 2 bases and J by 0 bases; unmatched bases: 5. CDR1 and CDR2 (germline): SGDLS, YYNGEE. This CDR3 contains 15 residues. For the CDR3, the DNA is TGTGCCAGCAGCGTCAGCGGGGCCAACTCCTACGAGCAGTACTTC. Its protein is CASSVSGANSYEQYF.

This chain connects TRBV20-1 to TRBJ2-1; unclear D gene. Between the trimmed V and J ends, which lost 6 bases and 3 bases, there was a span of 21 bases. This CDR3 contains 16 residues. Germline lookup yields CDR1 DFQATT and CDR2 SNEGSKA (reference sequence). CDR3 nucleotides: TGCAGTGCCGCCACCACCGAGGCTAAGGACTACAATGAGCAGTTCTTC. Protein: CSAATTEAKDYNEQFF.

The chain is built from TRBV3-1 and TRBJ2-5; 9 bases fit TRBD1. The CDR3 consists of 13 residues. Germline loops: CDR1 LGHDT, CDR2 YNNKEL (reference sequence). The junction had 9 bases not matched to a gene; V was cut back by 6 bases and J by 10 bases. CDR3 sequence (DNA): TGTGCCAGCAGTCCGGGACAGGGTAATCGCCAGTACTTC. This codes for CASSPGQGNRQYF.

This clonotype has just a few counts. The V and J genes are TRBV10-3 and TRBJ1-1, with 9 bases that match TRBD1. Germline CDR1 ENHRY, CDR2 SYGVKD. CDR3 length equals 16 residues. V was pared by 2 bases and J by 5 bases, with 9 bases of the junction left unmatched. The CDR3 coding sequence is TGTGCCATCAGTGAGCGGGAAACAGGGGGCAGGACTGAAGCTTTCTTT. This encodes CAISERETGGRTEAFF.

The gene calls are TRBV20-1 and TRBJ1-5, with 9 bases lining up with TRBD1. Germline V lookup: CDR1 DFQATT, CDR2 SNEGSKA (reference sequence). J lost 4 bases, V lost 6 bases, and 7 bases had no gene match. The CDR3 spans 14 residues. The CDR3 spells CSAKIQGANQPQHF. DNA of the CDR3: TGCAGTGCAAAGATACAGGGGGCGAATCAGCCCCAGCATTTT.

The J gene is TRBJ1-5, the V gene TRBV29-1, with D perhaps TRBD1 (6 bases). The germline V and J ends were trimmed by 5 bases and 4 bases, with 15 bases remaining between them. The CDR3 contains 14 residues. Germline values: CDR1 SQVTM, CDR2 ANQGSEA. The CDR3 is CSVSWGGGNQPQHF. CDR3 DNA sequence: TGCAGCGTTAGTTGGGGAGGGGGGAATCAGCCCCAGCATTTT.